The 27 T cell receptor beta chains below all came from one sample that was sequenced in a study of PD-1 blockade in classical Hodgkin lymphoma. Sequencing was performed with immunoSEQ multiplex PCR; in TCRdb, only in-frame clones are kept and a portion is missing. The profile shows about 40,000 clones, approximately 69% of them singletons. Each and every patient relapsed after autologous stem cell transplantation, and patients got differing brentuximab vedotin exposure. Material: peripheral blood mononuclear cells (PBMCs), obtained before the second cycle of nivolumab. Source of these receptors: a human donor with classical Hodgkin lymphoma.

CDR3 nucleotides: TGCAGCGTTGAACGCCTACTAGCGGGAGCGGATACGCAGTATTTT. Its protein product is CSVERLLAGADTQYF. The chain recombines TRBV29-1 with TRBJ2-3; 11 bases line up with TRBD2. Germline V gene data show CDR1 as SQVTM and CDR2 as ANQGSEA. J was trimmed by 6 bases and V by 2 bases; bases with no gene match: 7. The CDR3 sequence is 15 residues long.

The chain joins TRBV20-1 to TRBJ1-2; D call uncertain. There are 11 residues in the CDR3. Trimming stripped 4 bases from V and 5 bases from J, with 8 bases between. In germline, CDR1 is DFQATT, CDR2 SNEGSKA (reference sequence). Written as DNA, the CDR3 is TGCAGTGCTATGGAAGGTTATGGCTACACCTTC. This encodes CSAMEGYGYTF.

The V call is TRBV28, the J call TRBJ1-2, with D perhaps TRBD1 (6 bases). The length of the CDR3 is 13 residues. The V end lost 8 bases, the J end lost 0 bases, and 10 bases lay between the germline ends. From germline, CDR1 is MDHEN and CDR2 SYDVKM. DNA of the CDR3: TGTGCCAGCCGGGACACGACTAACTATGGCTACACCTTC. Protein sequence: CASRDTTNYGYTF.

This chain joins TRBV30 and TRBJ2-3; D tentatively fits TRBD1 or TRBD2 (6 bases each). Germline lookup yields CDR1 GTSNPN and CDR2 SVGIG (reference sequence). The CDR3 is made up of 16 amino acids. The V gene lost 3 bases and the J gene lost 0 bases, with 16 bases spanning the gap. The DNA of the CDR3 is TGTGCCTGGAGACACGGAGGGGGGATAAGCACAGATACGCAGTATTTT. Translation: CAWRHGGGISTDTQYF. The full variable domain, its missing parts supplied by reference TRBV30 and TRBJ2-3, is SQTIHQWPATLVQPVGSPLSLECTVEGTSNPNLYWYRQAAGRGLQLLFYSVGIGQISSEVPQNLSASRPQDRQFILSSKKLLLSDSGFYLCAWRHGGGISTDTQYFGPGTRLTVL.

The chain combines TRBV11-3 with TRBJ2-1, with TRBD2 identical over 7 bases. The trim removed 1 base at V and 2 bases at J, leaving 2 bases unmatched. The CDR3 spans 15 residues. The germline V gene has CDR1 SGHNT and CDR2 YENEEA. CDR3 in amino acids: CASSLAAGAYNEQFF. Written as DNA, the CDR3 is TGTGCCAGCAGCTTAGCGGCGGGGGCCTACAATGAGCAGTTCTTC.

The chain uses TRBV7-3 and TRBJ2-2; D remains unclear. V was clipped by 1 base and J by 7 bases, with 1 base between them. The CDR3 has 11 residues. The germline V gene has CDR1 SGHTA and CDR2 FQGTGA. Here the CDR3 reads CASSLSGELFF. The CDR3, as DNA: TGTGCCAGCAGCTTAAGCGGGGAGCTGTTTTTT.

There are a few counts of this clone. This chain joins TRBV6-5 and TRBJ1-1, with D perhaps TRBD1 (6 bases). Per germline, CDR1 MNHEY and CDR2 SVGAGI. V lost 4 bases and J lost 3, with 6 bases in between. CDR3 length: 12 residues. The CDR3 DNA reads as TGTGCCAGCAGTTGGGGGCACACTGAAGCTTTCTTT. It translates to CASSWGHTEAFF.

In its sample, this clone was seen once. The genes are TRBV6-5 and TRBJ2-7; 9 positions agree with TRBD2. The germline CDR1 and CDR2 sequences are MNHEY and SVGAGI. This CDR3 comprises 15 residues. J was trimmed by 2 bases and V by 6 bases; bases with no gene match: 8. CDR3 nucleotide sequence: TGTGCCAGCAGCCGACCTAGCGGGAACACCTACGAGCAGTACTTC. This translates into CASSRPSGNTYEQYF.

This chain uses TRBV5-1 with TRBJ2-7, with 8 positions matching TRBD2. Germline V lookup: CDR1 SGHRS, CDR2 YFSETQ. CDR3 size: 15 residues. The junction had 9 bases not matched to a gene; V was cut back by 3 bases and J by 4 bases. The DNA of the CDR3 is TGCGCCAGCAGCTCATCTTTGGTAGCGGGGTACGAGCAGTACTTC. Its protein is CASSSSLVAGYEQYF.

The rearrangement links TRBV5-6 to TRBJ1-2; 8 positions match TRBD1. Germline trimming cut 0 bases from V and 5 bases from J; bases unmatched to any gene: 3. CDR3 length equals 14 residues. The germline gives CDR1 SGHDT, CDR2 YYEEEE. CDR3 protein: CASSLAGGEYGYTF. The CDR3 DNA is TGTGCCAGCAGCTTGGCAGGGGGCGAATATGGCTACACCTTC.

V is TRBV9 and J is TRBJ1-4; 10 positions agree with TRBD1. The V gene end was trimmed by 4 bases and the J gene end by 7 bases; junction bases not matched to a gene: 7. The CDR3 has 15 residues. Germline lookup yields CDR1 SGDLS and CDR2 YYNGEE. DNA of the CDR3: TGTGCCAGCAGCCCCCGGACAGGGGGAAGTGAAAAACTGTTTTTT. It translates to CASSPRTGGSEKLFF.

The J gene is TRBJ2-3, the V gene TRBV29-1; 8 bases fit TRBD1. The CDR3 extends over 15 amino acids. With 5 bases clipped from V and 1 base from J, the junction kept 8 bases outside the gene matches. Germline V CDR1 and CDR2: SQVTM, ANQGSEA. Here the CDR3 DNA reads TGCAGCGTTTCAGCCGGGACAGGAGGCACAGATACGCAGTATTTT. Translated: CSVSAGTGGTDTQYF.

This chain connects TRBV5-1 to TRBJ2-1, with TRBD1 identical over 7 bases. The germline V gene encodes CDR1 SGHRS and CDR2 YFSETQ. Germline trimming cut 1 base from V and 8 bases from J; bases unmatched to any gene: 6. CDR3 length: 14 amino acids. CDR3 region: CASSLSRDRDEQFF. The CDR3 DNA reads TGCGCCAGCAGCTTGTCTCGGGACAGAGATGAGCAGTTCTTC.

CDR3 amino acids: CASSHNNQGTGELFF. The CDR3 DNA sequence: TGTGCCAGCAGTCACAACAACCAGGGCACCGGGGAGCTGTTTTTT. This rearrangement joins TRBV27 to TRBJ2-2; D perhaps matches TRBD1 (5 bases). Germline CDR1 reads MNHEY; CDR2 reads SMNVEV (reference sequence). The CDR3 extends over 15 amino acids. The V end was cut by 5 bases, the J end by 4 bases, with 14 bases between.

The chain carries TRBV27 and TRBJ1-4; D unresolved. The ends were cut back, 3 bases at V and 8 bases at J, with 10 bases in the middle. CDR1 and CDR2 (germline): MNHEY, SMNVEV (reference sequence). CDR3 length: 13 amino acids. CDR3 amino acids: CASSFSGREKLFF. The CDR3 DNA reads as TGTGCCAGCAGTTTTTCCGGCAGGGAAAAACTGTTTTTT.

The DNA of the CDR3 is TGTGCCAGCAGCTTGGACAGGGGGCAGTACAATGAGCAGTTCTTC. It encodes CASSLDRGQYNEQFF. V usage is TRBV5-5 and J usage is TRBJ2-1, with TRBD1 identical over 9 bases. This CDR3 has 15 residues. Germline V gene data show CDR1 as SGHKS and CDR2 as YYEKEE (reference sequence). Trimming at V came to 0 bases and at J to 4 bases, leaving 2 bases not matched to a gene.

The CDR3 sequence: CASSTNSGGPDTQYF. In DNA form, the CDR3 reads TGTGCCAGCAGCACGAACAGCGGGGGCCCAGATACGCAGTATTTT. This chain joins TRBV5-8 and TRBJ2-3; 8 bases are shared with TRBD2. The CDR3 spans 15 residues. J gave up 4 bases and V 4 bases, and 8 bases lay outside the gene matches. Germline-derived CDR1 and CDR2 are SGHTS and YDEGEE. Based on the CDR3 plus reference TRBV5-8 and TRBJ2-3, the full variable domain is EAGVTQSPTHLIKTRGQQATLRCSPISGHTSVYWYQQALGLGLQFLLWYDEGEERNRGNFPPRFSGRQFPNYSSELNVNALELEDSALYLCASSTNSGGPDTQYFGPGTRLTVL.

The rearrangement joins TRBV6-5 to TRBJ1-2; 8 bases align to TRBD1. The CDR3 sequence is 15 residues long. V gave up 6 bases and J gave up 5 bases; unmatched junction bases: 11. Germline assignment: CDR1 MNHEY and CDR2 SVGAGI. The DNA of the CDR3 is TGTGCCAGCAGCCGACGACAGGGGCTAGAGTATGGCTACACCTTC. Protein sequence: CASSRRQGLEYGYTF.

This CDR3 is CASSRGTPGLTLNEQYF. The CDR3 DNA sequence: TGTGCCAGTAGTAGGGGCACTCCGGGACTTACACTAAACGAGCAGTACTTC. The V call is TRBV19, the J call TRBJ2-7, with D maybe TRBD2 (6 bases). The length of the CDR3 is 17 residues. Trimming cost V 4 bases and J 5 bases, with 24 bases left between them. Per the germline V gene, CDR1 is LNHDA and CDR2 is SQIVND (reference sequence). The full variable domain, with the rest looked up from reference TRBV19 and TRBJ2-7, is DGGITQSPKYLFRKEGQNVTLSCEQNLNHDAMYWYRQDPGQGLRLIYYSQIVNDFQKGDIAEGYSVSREKKESFPLTVTSAQKNPTAFYLCASSRGTPGLTLNEQYFGPGTRLTVT.

This rearrangement joins TRBV4-1 to TRBJ2-1; 7 bases map to TRBD2. This CDR3 is 15 amino acids long. Germline values: CDR1 MGHRA, CDR2 YSYEKL. The junction had 4 bases not matched to a gene; V was cut back by 4 bases and J by 1 base. The DNA for the CDR3 is TGCGCCAGCAGCCGGGGAGGGACTTCCTACAATGAGCAGTTCTTC. Amino acid sequence: CASSRGGTSYNEQFF.

This chain joins TRBV4-3 and TRBJ1-3, with 8 bases fitting TRBD1. The germline V gene encodes CDR1 LGHNA and CDR2 YSLEER. CDR3 size: 15 residues. V shed 3 bases and J 2 bases; nucleotides not matched to a gene: 3. CDR3 coding DNA: TGCGCCAGCAGCCATCTACAGGGGGCTGGAAACACCATATATTTT. Translated: CASSHLQGAGNTIYF.

CDR3 in amino acids: CASSSMESPLHF. The DNA of the CDR3 is TGTGCCAGCAGTTCAATGGAGTCACCCCTCCACTTT. This chain joins TRBV6-6 and TRBJ1-6; D is uncertain. The CDR3 spans 12 residues. With 4 bases removed from V and 10 bases from J, the gap between germline ends came to 8 bases. Per the germline V gene, CDR1 is MNHNY and CDR2 is SVGAGI (reference sequence).

CDR3 DNA sequence: TGTGCCAGTCGGGGGGACAGGGGAGTAGGGATGAACACTGAAGCTTTCTTT. Its protein is CASRGDRGVGMNTEAFF. The V call is TRBV19, the J call TRBJ1-1, with TRBD1 identical over 10 bases. Trimming removed 8 bases from V and 0 bases from J; junction bases left unmatched: 12. From germline, CDR1 is LNHDA and CDR2 SQIVND (reference sequence). The CDR3 has 17 amino acids.

This clone was seen only once. The rearrangement uses TRBV6-5 and TRBJ1-6, with 7 bases that match TRBD1. CDR1 and CDR2 (germline): MNHEY, SVGAGI. The CDR3 runs to 13 residues. The J segment lost 9 bases and the V segment lost 7 bases, leaving 6 bases of the junction unmatched. The CDR3 loop is CASKGGVGSPLHF. The CDR3 region has the DNA TGTGCCAGCAAAGGGGGCGTCGGTTCACCCCTCCACTTT.

The chain links TRBV7-9 to TRBJ1-4; 7 nucleotides agree with TRBD1. Germline CDR1 and CDR2: SEHNR and FQNEAQ (reference sequence). This CDR3 spans 14 amino acids. V shed 6 bases and J 7 bases; nucleotides not matched to a gene: 8. The CDR3: CASRSTGTVEKLFF. CDR3 DNA sequence: TGTGCCAGCAGATCTACAGGGACAGTTGAAAAACTGTTTTTT.

By sample share, this clone is medium-sized (0.01 to 0.1%). The CDR3 protein is CASSRTGKTEAFF. The CDR3 DNA reads as TGTGCCAGCAGCCGGACAGGGAAGACTGAAGCTTTCTTT. V usage is TRBV7-9 and J usage is TRBJ1-1, with 8 positions matching TRBD1. The germline gives CDR1 SEHNR, CDR2 FQNEAQ (reference sequence). This CDR3 is built from 13 residues. The V and J ends lost 5 bases and 5 bases, in that order; junction bases with no gene match: 4.

The genes are TRBV18 and TRBJ1-2, with 8 bases fitting TRBD1. The CDR3 runs to 14 residues. V lost 4 bases and J lost 5; bases outside the gene matches: 6. Per germline, CDR1 KGHSH and CDR2 LQKENI. The CDR3 nucleotides are TGTGCCAGCTCACTTGGGACAGGCGAGTATGGCTACACCTTC. Amino acid sequence: CASSLGTGEYGYTF.